This T cell receptor beta chain originates from a study of blood T cell repertoires in COVID-19. The overall study: The United States, Italy and Spain supplied acute and convalescent COVID-19 samples. Nucleic acid was either cDNA or gDNA, and it came from T cells, B-cell-depleted T cells, or PBMCs.

Losses at the gene ends were 9 bases for V and 2 bases for J; bases not matched to a gene: 16. This CDR3 region has 17 residues. CDR1 LNHDA and CDR2 SQIVND come from the germline V gene (reference sequence). Authors' analysis steps: Estimation of nucleated cell counts relied on the amplification of reference gene primers. The method was immunoSEQ multiplex PCR; TCRdb's version includes in-frame clones alone and lacks a portion of them. V and J calls and clone size come straight from that table; D and trimming were deduced from the DNA. The sample includes around 270,000 clones, approximately 90% of them seen just once.

The sample was peripheral blood. The V call is TRBV19, the J call TRBJ1-5, with 7 bases that match TRBD1. The sequence was obtained from a man aged 55 to 70 who had recovered from COVID-19. This CDR3 reads CASQHRKGGKGNQPQHF. Here the CDR3 DNA reads TGTGCCAGCCAGCATAGGAAAGGGGGCAAGGGCAATCAGCCCCAGCATTTT.